This T cell receptor beta chain was obtained from a study of blood T cells in healthy people across ages. Broader study findings: The fall in TCR beta diversity per million T cells was roughly linear with age.

Through a sample-barcoded 5' primer and a J-beta primer mix, a second PCR was run for roughly 7 to 12 cycles. TCRdb reprocessed the 5' RACE reads via MiXCR and lists one record per CDR3 protein. The data contain over 1.5 million distinct CDR3 sequences, roughly 49% of them singletons. In the case of this clonotype: The antigen is unknown.

The CDR3 is made up of 13 amino acids. V was cut by 5 bases and J by 0 bases, with 11 bases left in between. The V gene's germline CDR1 is SQVTM and CDR2 ANQGSEA. The TCR comes from a middle-aged woman in good health. The rearrangement uses TRBV29-1 and TRBJ2-7; D perhaps matches TRBD2 (6 bases). The source material was blood. The CDR3 DNA follows: TGCAGCGTTCGGGGAGGCGTCTCCTACGAGCAGTACTTC. The encoded protein is CSVRGGVSYEQYF.